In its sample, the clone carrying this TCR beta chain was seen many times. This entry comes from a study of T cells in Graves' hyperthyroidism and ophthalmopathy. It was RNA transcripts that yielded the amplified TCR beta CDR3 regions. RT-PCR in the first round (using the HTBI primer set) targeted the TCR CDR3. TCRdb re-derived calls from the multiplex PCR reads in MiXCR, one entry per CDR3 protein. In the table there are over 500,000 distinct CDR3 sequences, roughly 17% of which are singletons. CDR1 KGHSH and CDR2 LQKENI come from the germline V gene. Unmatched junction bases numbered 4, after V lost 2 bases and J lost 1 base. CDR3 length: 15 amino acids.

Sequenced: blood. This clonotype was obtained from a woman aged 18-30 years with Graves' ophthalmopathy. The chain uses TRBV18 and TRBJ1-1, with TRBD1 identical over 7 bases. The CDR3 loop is CASSPRQGANTEAFF. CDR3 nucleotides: TGTGCCAGCTCACCAAGACAGGGTGCGAACACTGAAGCTTTCTTT.